This passage covers 25 T cell receptor beta chains from one sample sequenced in a study of shared clonotypes between healthy human individuals. Profiling relied on immunoSEQ multiplex PCR, and the TCRdb table lists in-frame clones only, not all of them. This table has under 2,500,000 clones, 95% appearing once. The sample comprised naive CD4+ T cells sorted from blood. Regarding subset: CD45RA+ positively selected. These TCRs come from a man between 18 and 35 years old in good health.

About this clone itself: Other DNA sequences in the sample encode the same CDR3. The V call is TRBV18, the J call TRBJ2-3, with D unresolved. The CDR3 has 13 residues. Deletions cut 2 bases from V and 3 bases from J, with 6 bases between. Germline-derived CDR1 and CDR2 are KGHSH and LQKENI. For the CDR3, the DNA is TGTGCCAGCTCACCAGCCTTGACAGATACGCAGTATTTT. It yields the protein CASSPALTDTQYF.

This clone was found once. The rearrangement links TRBV7-9 to TRBJ2-1, with D possibly being TRBD1 (7 bases). Germline CDR1 and CDR2: SEHNR and FQNEAQ (reference sequence). V was trimmed by 6 bases and J by 4 bases, leaving 16 bases between them. The CDR3 sequence is 15 residues long. The CDR3 sequence is CASSSRDSKYNEQFF. The CDR3 DNA sequence: TGTGCCAGCAGTTCGCGGGACAGTAAATACAATGAGCAGTTCTTC.

This clone occurred once. V usage is TRBV5-1 and J usage is TRBJ2-7; weak D call: TRBD1 (5 bases). The germline V gene has CDR1 SGHRS and CDR2 YFSETQ. The V gene lost 0 bases and the J gene lost 2 bases, with 15 bases spanning the gap. The length of the CDR3 is 16 residues. The CDR3 spells CASSLGPTAKTYEQYF. The CDR3 region has the DNA TGCGCCAGCAGCTTGGGCCCGACAGCCAAGACCTACGAGCAGTACTTC.

As regards this clone: The same CDR3 can be traced to other DNA sequences in this sample. This chain connects TRBV6-5 to TRBJ2-2; perhaps TRBD2 as D (6 bases). CDR3 length: 15 residues. Germline V gives CDR1 MNHEY, CDR2 SVGAGI. V lost 2 bases to trimming and J lost 5 bases, with 12 bases between them. As DNA, the CDR3 is TGTGCCAGCAGTTACGGAGGGTTGGGGACCGGGGAGCTGTTTTTT. Amino acid sequence: CASSYGGLGTGELFF.

Points on this clone: Other DNA sequences in this sample translate to the same CDR3. The chain employs TRBV6-5 and TRBJ1-1; no clear D gene. The CDR3 has 13 residues. V gave up 6 bases and J gave up 1 base, with 9 bases separating them. CDR1 is MNHEY and CDR2 is SVGAGI in the germline V gene. CDR3 residues: CASSPPGNTEAFF. The CDR3 DNA reads TGTGCCAGCAGCCCACCGGGGAACACTGAAGCTTTCTTT.

The genes are TRBV10-2 and TRBJ1-2, with D possibly matching TRBD1 (5 bases). The CDR3 has 14 residues. Germline CDR1 reads WSHSY; CDR2 reads SAAADI. V was shortened by 0 bases and J by 4 bases, with 9 bases between the two germline ends. As DNA, the CDR3 is TGCGCCAGCAGTGAGTCGGGACTGGTCTATGGCTACACCTTC. Encoded protein: CASSESGLVYGYTF.

A remark on this clone: This sample also contains other DNA sequences that code for the same CDR3. CDR3 DNA sequence: TGTGCCAGCAGCTTAGGACAGGGTAACGAGCAGTACTTC. It specifies CASSLGQGNEQYF. This chain uses TRBV7-9 with TRBJ2-7; TRBD1 matches at 7 bases. CDR1 and CDR2 from the germline V gene are SEHNR and FQNEAQ (reference sequence). V was pared by 1 base and J by 5 bases, with 2 bases of the junction left unmatched. The CDR3 length is 13 residues. Combining the CDR3 with reference TRBV7-9 and TRBJ2-7 gives the whole variable domain DTGVSQNPRHKITKRGQNVTFRCDPISEHNRLYWYRQTLGQGPEFLTYFQNEAQLEKSRLLSDRFSAERPKGSFSTLEIQRTEQGDSAMYLCASSLGQGNEQYFGPGTRLTVT.

This chain links TRBV5-1 with TRBJ2-5, with D possibly being TRBD2 (6 bases). CDR1 is SGHRS, CDR2 YFSETQ, per germline. Trimming pared 0 bases from V and 1 base from J, leaving 10 bases between. The CDR3 is 15 amino acids. CDR3 DNA: TGCGCCAGCAGCTTGGAGGCGGGGATCCAAGAGACCCAGTACTTC. Its protein product is CASSLEAGIQETQYF.

V usage is TRBV7-2 and J usage is TRBJ2-7; D perhaps matches TRBD1 (6 bases). V gave up 5 bases and J gave up 5 bases, with 16 bases separating them. CDR1 and CDR2 (germline): SGHTA, FQGNSA. The CDR3 extends over 14 amino acids. CDR3 sequence (DNA): TGTGCCAGCAGCCCCCAGTGGGGGCAGGACGAGCAGTACTTC. Its protein is CASSPQWGQDEQYF.

The chain has TRBV18 and TRBJ2-1; D is uncertain. Germline CDR1 KGHSH, CDR2 LQKENI. Trimming took 9 bases from V and 2 from J, leaving 11 bases between them. The CDR3 extends over 13 amino acids. The CDR3, as DNA: TGTGCCAGTTCAACGGACCCCTACAATGAGCAGTTCTTC. The encoded protein is CASSTDPYNEQFF.

The chain joins TRBV28 to TRBJ1-2; a weak D match, TRBD1 (6 bases). The ends were cut back, 6 bases at V and 7 bases at J, with 18 bases in the middle. CDR1 and CDR2 from the germline V gene are MDHEN and SYDVKM. The CDR3 spans 14 residues. CDR3: CASSLRWGGPGYTF. CDR3 coding DNA: TGTGCCAGCAGCCTAAGGTGGGGGGGCCCTGGCTACACCTTC.

The chain combines TRBV28 with TRBJ1-2; TRBD1 matches 7 bases. Germline values: CDR1 MDHEN, CDR2 SYDVKM. V shed 8 bases and J 0 bases; nucleotides not matched to a gene: 3. The CDR3 contains 13 residues. The CDR3 spells CASAQGSNYGYTF. The CDR3, as DNA: TGTGCCAGCGCACAGGGGTCTAACTATGGCTACACCTTC.

The chain recombines TRBV18 with TRBJ1-2; D possibly corresponds to TRBD1 (6 bases). The CDR3 runs 14 residues. The V gene's germline CDR1 is KGHSH and CDR2 LQKENI. V lost 1 base and J 3 bases, leaving 9 bases between the germline ends. For the CDR3, the DNA is TGTGCCAGCTCACCACAAAGGACAGACTATGGCTACACCTTC. It yields the protein CASSPQRTDYGYTF.

The gene calls are TRBV25-1 and TRBJ2-7; 16 bases map to TRBD2. Germline lookup yields CDR1 MGHDK and CDR2 SYGVNS. The CDR3 extends over 18 amino acids. Trimming cost V 3 bases and J 6 bases; bases outside gene matches: 11. CDR3 in DNA: TGTGCCAGCAGTGACACGGGACTAGCGGGGGGGCGGTTGTCCGAGCAGTACTTC. The encoded protein is CASSDTGLAGGRLSEQYF.

The rearrangement uses TRBV11-1 and TRBJ2-7; the D gene is possibly TRBD1 (6 bases). The V gene's germline CDR1 is SGHAT and CDR2 FQDESV (reference sequence). Trimming stripped 5 bases from V and 3 bases from J, with 14 bases between. This CDR3 has 14 residues. This CDR3 reads CASSPRTEYYEQYF. Here the CDR3 DNA reads TGTGCCAGCAGCCCCCGGACAGAATACTACGAGCAGTACTTC.

This chain links TRBV5-1 with TRBJ1-3; 7 bases line up with TRBD1. J was trimmed by 4 bases and V by 4 bases; bases with no gene match: 8. Germline assignment: CDR1 SGHRS and CDR2 YFSETQ. This CDR3 contains 15 residues. The CDR3 protein is CASSAQGGGGNTIYF. For the CDR3, the DNA is TGCGCCAGCAGCGCCCAGGGGGGAGGAGGAAACACCATATATTTT. The full variable domain, in which reference TRBV5-1 and TRBJ1-3 provide the parts outside the CDR3, is KAGVTQTPRYLIKTRGQQVTLSCSPISGHRSVSWYQQTPGQGLQFLFEYFSETQRNKGNFPGRFSGRQFSNSRSEMNVSTLELGDSALYLCASSAQGGGGNTIYFGEGSWLTVV.

V and J are TRBV6-6 and TRBJ2-7, with D perhaps matching TRBD1 (5 bases). This CDR3 is built from 15 residues. The V and J ends lost 2 bases and 1 base respectively, with 12 bases between them. Germline loops: CDR1 MNHNY, CDR2 SVGAGI (reference sequence). The CDR3 region is CASSYGHDRSYEQYF. The DNA of the CDR3 is TGTGCCAGCAGTTACGGTCATGACAGATCCTACGAGCAGTACTTC.

The chain employs TRBV4-1 and TRBJ1-3; tentative D call: TRBD1 (5 bases). The V gene's germline CDR1 is MGHRA and CDR2 YSYEKL. Trimming removed 4 bases from V and 0 bases from J, with 16 bases in between. This CDR3 spans 17 amino acids. Written as DNA, the CDR3 is TGCGCCAGCAGCCGCTTCATCGGGGGAAACTCTGGAAACACCATATATTTT. Its translation: CASSRFIGGNSGNTIYF.

This clone was seen a single time. The V call is TRBV4-3, the J call TRBJ2-7, with D possibly TRBD1 on 6 matching bases. CDR3 length: 19 residues. V was trimmed by 4 bases and J by 0 bases, leaving 25 bases between them. Germline CDR1 LGHNA, CDR2 YSLEER. The CDR3 bases are TGCGCCAGCAGCCGATACAGGGACCTAATTGAGTCTAGCTCCTACGAGCAGTACTTC. It encodes CASSRYRDLIESSSYEQYF.

The chain carries TRBV2 and TRBJ2-7; 11 bases match TRBD2. Germline lookup yields CDR1 SNHLY and CDR2 FYNNEI. CDR3 length equals 15 residues. The V segment lost 6 bases and the J segment 2 bases; nucleotides outside the gene matches: 6. In nucleotides, the CDR3 is TGTGCCAGCAGCGGGACTAGCGGAGATCCCTACGAGCAGTACTTC. It codes for CASSGTSGDPYEQYF.

This chain uses TRBV6-5 with TRBJ1-1, with 7 bases matching TRBD1. J was trimmed by 4 bases and V by 6 bases; bases with no gene match: 8. Germline loops: CDR1 MNHEY, CDR2 SVGAGI. CDR3 length equals 14 residues. CDR3 loop: CASRRLGQLTEAFF. Written as DNA, the CDR3 is TGTGCCAGCAGAAGGCTGGGACAGCTCACTGAAGCTTTCTTT.

The chain carries TRBV27 and TRBJ2-2, with D possibly being TRBD2 (6 bases). This CDR3 region has 17 residues. The germline CDR1 and CDR2 sequences are MNHEY and SMNVEV (reference sequence). V shed 3 bases and J shed 4 bases, with 18 bases lying between them. In nucleotides, the CDR3 is TGTGCCAGCAGTTTCGTCGTCAATAGCGGACTCACCGGGGAGCTGTTTTTT. Its protein is CASSFVVNSGLTGELFF.

This chain joins TRBV11-2 and TRBJ2-1; TRBD1 agrees at 9 bases. Trimming at V came to 7 bases and at J to 6 bases, leaving 7 bases not matched to a gene. The CDR3 has 14 amino acids. Per the germline V gene, CDR1 is SGHAT and CDR2 is FQNNGV. This chain's CDR3 is CASNTGGAINEQFF. CDR3 in DNA: TGTGCCAGCAACACAGGGGGCGCAATCAATGAGCAGTTCTTC.

The chain is built from TRBV6-1 and TRBJ2-7; D might be TRBD1 (6 bases). Germline V lookup: CDR1 MNHNS, CDR2 SASEGT. V shed 6 bases and J shed 2 bases, with 17 bases lying between them. The length of the CDR3 is 15 residues. The CDR3 loop reads CASRAGTTTPYEQYF. The CDR3 nucleotides read TGTGCCAGCAGGGCCGGGACAACCACCCCCTACGAGCAGTACTTC.

This rearrangement joins TRBV27 to TRBJ2-7; 7 bases agree with TRBD2. CDR3 size: 14 residues. The germline gives CDR1 MNHEY, CDR2 SMNVEV (reference sequence). The trim removed 6 bases at V and 5 bases at J, leaving 10 bases unmatched. CDR3 in DNA: TGTGCCAGCAGCCCTTGGGGGGGGACCAACGAGCAGTACTTC. Its translation: CASSPWGGTNEQYF.